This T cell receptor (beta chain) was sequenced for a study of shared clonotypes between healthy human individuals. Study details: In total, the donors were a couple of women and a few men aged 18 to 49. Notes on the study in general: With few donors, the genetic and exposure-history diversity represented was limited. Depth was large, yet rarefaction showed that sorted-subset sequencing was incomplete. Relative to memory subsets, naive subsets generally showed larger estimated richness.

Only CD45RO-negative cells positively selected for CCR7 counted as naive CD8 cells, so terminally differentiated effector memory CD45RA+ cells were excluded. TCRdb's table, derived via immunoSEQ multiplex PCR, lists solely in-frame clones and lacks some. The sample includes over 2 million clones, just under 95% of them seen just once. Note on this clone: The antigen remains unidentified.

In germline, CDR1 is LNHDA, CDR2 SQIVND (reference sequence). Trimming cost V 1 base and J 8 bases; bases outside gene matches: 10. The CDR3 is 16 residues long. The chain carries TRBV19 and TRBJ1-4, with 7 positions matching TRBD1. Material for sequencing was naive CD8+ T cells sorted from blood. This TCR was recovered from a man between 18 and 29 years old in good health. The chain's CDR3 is CASSIAHRGVTEKLFF. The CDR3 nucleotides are TGTGCCAGTAGTATAGCCCACAGGGGCGTGACGGAAAAACTGTTTTTT.